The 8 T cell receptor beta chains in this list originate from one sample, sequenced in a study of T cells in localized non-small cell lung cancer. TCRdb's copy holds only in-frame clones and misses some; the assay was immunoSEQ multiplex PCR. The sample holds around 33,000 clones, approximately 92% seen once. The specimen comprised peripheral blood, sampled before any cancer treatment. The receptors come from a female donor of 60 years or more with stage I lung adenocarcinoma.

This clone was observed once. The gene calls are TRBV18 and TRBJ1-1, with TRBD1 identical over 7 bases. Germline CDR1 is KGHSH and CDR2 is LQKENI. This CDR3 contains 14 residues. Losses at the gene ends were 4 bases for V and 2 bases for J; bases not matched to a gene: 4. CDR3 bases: TGTGCCAGCTCACGGGGACAGTTAAACACTGAAGCTTTCTTT. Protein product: CASSRGQLNTEAFF.

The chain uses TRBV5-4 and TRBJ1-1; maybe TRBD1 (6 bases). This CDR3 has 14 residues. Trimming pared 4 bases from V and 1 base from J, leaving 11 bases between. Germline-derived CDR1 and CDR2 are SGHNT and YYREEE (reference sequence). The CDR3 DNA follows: TGTGCCAGCAGCCCCGGGACAAGGAACACTGAAGCTTTCTTT. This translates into CASSPGTRNTEAFF. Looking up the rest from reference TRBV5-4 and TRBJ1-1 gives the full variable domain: ETGVTQSPTHLIKTRGQQVTLRCSSQSGHNTVSWYQQALGQGPQFIFQYYREEENGRGNFPPRFSGLQFPNYSSELNVNALELDDSALYLCASSPGTRNTEAFFGQGTRLTVV.

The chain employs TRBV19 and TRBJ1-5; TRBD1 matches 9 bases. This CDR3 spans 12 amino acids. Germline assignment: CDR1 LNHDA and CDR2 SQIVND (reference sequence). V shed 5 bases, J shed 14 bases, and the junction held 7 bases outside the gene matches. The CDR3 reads CASSGGTGSKHF. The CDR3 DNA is TGTGCCAGTAGTGGCGGGACAGGGTCTAAGCATTTT.

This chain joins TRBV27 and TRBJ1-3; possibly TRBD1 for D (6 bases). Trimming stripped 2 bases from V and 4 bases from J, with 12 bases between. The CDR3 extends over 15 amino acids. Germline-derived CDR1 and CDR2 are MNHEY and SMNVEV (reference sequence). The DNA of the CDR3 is TGTGCCAGCAGTTTAAACAGGGAGGCAGGAAACACCATATATTTT. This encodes CASSLNREAGNTIYF.

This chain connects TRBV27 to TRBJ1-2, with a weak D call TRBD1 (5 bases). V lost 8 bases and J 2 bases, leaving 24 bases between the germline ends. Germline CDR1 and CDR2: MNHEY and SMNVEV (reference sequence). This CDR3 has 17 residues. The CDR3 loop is CASRGPNWPGMNYGYTF. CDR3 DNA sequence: TGTGCCAGCCGGGGCCCGAATTGGCCGGGGATGAACTATGGCTACACCTTC.

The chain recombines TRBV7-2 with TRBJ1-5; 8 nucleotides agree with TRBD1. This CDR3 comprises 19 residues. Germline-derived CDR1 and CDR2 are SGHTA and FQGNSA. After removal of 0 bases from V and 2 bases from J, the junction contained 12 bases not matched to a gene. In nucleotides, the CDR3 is TGTGCCAGCAGCTTAGCTCCCTTGCTTGGACAGGGAGGCAATCAGCCCCAGCATTTT. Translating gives CASSLAPLLGQGGNQPQHF. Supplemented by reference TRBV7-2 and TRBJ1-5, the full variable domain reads GAGVSQSPSNKVTEKGKDVELRCDPISGHTALYWYRQSLGQGLEFLIYFQGNSAPDKSGLPSDRFSAERTGGSVSTLTIQRTQQEDSAVYLCASSLAPLLGQGGNQPQHFGDGTRLSIL.

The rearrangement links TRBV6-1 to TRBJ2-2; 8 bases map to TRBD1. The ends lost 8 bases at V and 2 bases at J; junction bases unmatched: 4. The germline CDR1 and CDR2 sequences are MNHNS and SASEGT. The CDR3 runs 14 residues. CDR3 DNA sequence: TGTGCCAGCGGGGGACAGGCAAACACCGGGGAGCTGTTTTTT. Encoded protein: CASGGQANTGELFF.

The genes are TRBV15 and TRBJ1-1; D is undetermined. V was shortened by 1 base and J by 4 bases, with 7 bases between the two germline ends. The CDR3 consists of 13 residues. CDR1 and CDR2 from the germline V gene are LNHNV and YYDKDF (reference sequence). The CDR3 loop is CATSRAVATEAFF. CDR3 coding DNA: TGTGCCACCAGCAGAGCCGTAGCCACTGAAGCTTTCTTT.